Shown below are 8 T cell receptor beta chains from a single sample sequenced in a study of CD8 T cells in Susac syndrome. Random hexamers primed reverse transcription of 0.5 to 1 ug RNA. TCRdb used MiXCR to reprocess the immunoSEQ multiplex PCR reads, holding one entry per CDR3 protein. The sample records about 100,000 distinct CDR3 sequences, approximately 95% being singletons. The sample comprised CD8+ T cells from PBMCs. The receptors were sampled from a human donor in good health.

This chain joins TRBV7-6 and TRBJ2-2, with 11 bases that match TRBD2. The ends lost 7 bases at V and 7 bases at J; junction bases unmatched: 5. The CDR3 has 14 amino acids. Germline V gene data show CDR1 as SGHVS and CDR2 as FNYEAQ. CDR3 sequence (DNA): TGTGCCAGCACTGCTAGCGGGGGGAGCGGGGAGCTGTTTTTT. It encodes CASTASGGSGELFF.

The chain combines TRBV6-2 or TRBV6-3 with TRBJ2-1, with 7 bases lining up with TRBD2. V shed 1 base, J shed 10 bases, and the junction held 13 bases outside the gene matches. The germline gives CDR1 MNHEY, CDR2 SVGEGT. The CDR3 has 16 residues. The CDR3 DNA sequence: TGTGCCAGCAGTTACTTTGGCGCGGGAGCGGGATGGGAGCAGTTCTTC. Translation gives CASSYFGAGAGWEQFF.

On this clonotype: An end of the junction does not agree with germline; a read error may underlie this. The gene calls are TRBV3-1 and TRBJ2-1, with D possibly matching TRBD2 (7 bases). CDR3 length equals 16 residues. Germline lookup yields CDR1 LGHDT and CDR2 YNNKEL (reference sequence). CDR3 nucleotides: TGTGCCAACAGCCAGGAGGTCGGGGGGCTCTACAATGAGCAGTTCTTC. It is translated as CANSQEVGGLYNEQFF.

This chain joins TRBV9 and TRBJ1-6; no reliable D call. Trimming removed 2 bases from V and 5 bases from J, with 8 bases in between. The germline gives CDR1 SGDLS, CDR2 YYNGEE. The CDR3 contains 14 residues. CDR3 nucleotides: TGTGCCAGCAGCGTGGGAAGCAATAATTCACCCCTCCACTTT. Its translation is CASSVGSNNSPLHF.

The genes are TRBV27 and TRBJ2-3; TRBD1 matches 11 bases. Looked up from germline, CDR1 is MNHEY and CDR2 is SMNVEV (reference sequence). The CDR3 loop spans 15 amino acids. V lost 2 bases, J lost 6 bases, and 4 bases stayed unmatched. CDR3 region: CASSLGTGGGDTQYF. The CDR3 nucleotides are TGTGCCAGCAGTTTAGGGACAGGGGGAGGCGATACGCAGTATTTT.

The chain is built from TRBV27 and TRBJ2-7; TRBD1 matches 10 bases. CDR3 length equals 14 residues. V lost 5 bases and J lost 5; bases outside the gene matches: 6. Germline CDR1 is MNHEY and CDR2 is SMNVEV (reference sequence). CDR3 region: CASSLRTGGNEQYF. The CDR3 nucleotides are TGTGCCAGCAGTCTCCGGACAGGGGGTAACGAGCAGTACTTC.

The DNA for the CDR3 is TGTGCCAGTAGTTGGGGCAGCGGGGAGCTGTTTTTT. Encoded protein: CASSWGSGELFF. The rearrangement links TRBV19 to TRBJ2-2; tentatively, D is TRBD1 (5 bases). The V gene's germline CDR1 is LNHDA and CDR2 SQIVND (reference sequence). Trimming removed 5 bases at V and 7 bases at J, with 8 bases between. This CDR3 has 12 amino acids. Looking up the rest from reference TRBV19 and TRBJ2-2 gives the full variable domain: DGGITQSPKYLFRKEGQNVTLSCEQNLNHDAMYWYRQDPGQGLRLIYYSQIVNDFQKGDIAEGYSVSREKKESFPLTVTSAQKNPTAFYLCASSWGSGELFFGEGSRLTVL.

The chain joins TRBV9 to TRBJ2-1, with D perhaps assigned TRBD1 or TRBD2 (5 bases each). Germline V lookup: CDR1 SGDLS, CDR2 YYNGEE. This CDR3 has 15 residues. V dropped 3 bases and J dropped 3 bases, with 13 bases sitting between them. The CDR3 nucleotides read TGTGCCAGCAGCGAAGTACCAGGGAGCTACAATGAGCAGTTCTTC. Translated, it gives CASSEVPGSYNEQFF.